The present T cell receptor (beta chain) was sequenced within a study of blood T cell repertoires in COVID-19. Across the whole study: Acute and convalescent COVID-19 samples came from the United States, Italy and Spain. PBMCs, B-cell-depleted T cells, or T cells provided the cDNA or gDNA that made up the material.

V gave up 7 bases and J gave up 6 bases; unmatched junction bases: 11. The CDR3 has 15 residues. Germline CDR1 is LNHDA and CDR2 is SQIVND (reference sequence). The sample holds a few counts of this clone. Authors' analysis steps: Reference gene primers were amplified, and this amplification served to estimate nucleated cell counts. Repertoires were generated with immunoSEQ multiplex PCR, while TCRdb's copy carries only in-frame clones and drops some. Clone size and the V and J calls come from that table; the DNA yielded D and trimming. The sample includes approximately 220,000 clones, around 82% seen only once; the top ten take 8% to 10%.

The sample consisted of peripheral blood. The TCR comes from a woman between 45 and 60 years old with acute or convalescent COVID-19. The chain employs TRBV19 and TRBJ1-1; 10 nucleotides align to TRBD1. This CDR3 is CASNSPGQGISEAFF. The CDR3 DNA follows: TGTGCCAGTAACTCTCCGGGACAGGGGATATCTGAAGCTTTCTTT.